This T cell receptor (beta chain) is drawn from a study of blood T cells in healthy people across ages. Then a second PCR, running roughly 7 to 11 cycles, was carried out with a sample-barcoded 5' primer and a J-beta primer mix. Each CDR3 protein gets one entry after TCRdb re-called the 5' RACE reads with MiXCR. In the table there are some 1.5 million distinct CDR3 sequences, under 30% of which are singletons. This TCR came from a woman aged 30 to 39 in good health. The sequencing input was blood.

In DNA form, the CDR3 reads TGTGCCAGCAGTTTCGCCCGGACAGGGGGGACAGATACGCAGTATTTT. Translated: CASSFARTGGTDTQYF. This chain connects TRBV28 to TRBJ2-3; 10 bases map to TRBD1. The CDR3 is 16 amino acids. V trimming: 3 bases; J trimming: 3 bases; junction bases outside the gene matches: 6. The germline gives CDR1 MDHEN, CDR2 SYDVKM.